The rows below give T cell receptor beta chains drawn from one sample of a study of T-cell memory formation after mild COVID-19. TCRdb re-called the 5' RACE reads through MiXCR, storing one row per CDR3 protein. Here the sample spans over 150,000 distinct CDR3 sequences, about 18% being singletons. Sequenced material: PBMCs or a T cell subset sorted from them (not recorded which). The receptors stem from a man aged 18-30 years who had mild COVID-19 (a few samples of this study predate the infection). Cell type and time point are not known. The CDR3 runs from the conserved cysteine through the conserved F or W. A D gene is named only where the DNA matches it firmly. A row's size may be missing; if present it is once, few, many or a size class.

CDR3: CSARLAGGREQFF
DNA: TGCAGTGCTAGACTAGCGGGGGGAAGGGAGCAGTTCTTC
D: TRBD2
length: 13
V: TRBV20-1
size: few
J: TRBJ2-1

CDR3: CATQPNRVTHYGYTF
DNA: TGTGCCACCCAGCCCAACAGGGTTACTCACTATGGCTACACCTTC
D: .
length: 15
V: TRBV2
size: few
J: TRBJ1-2

CDR3: CASSQVLGQDTQYF
DNA: TGCGCCAGCAGCCAAGTCTTAGGGCAAGATACGCAGTATTTT
D: .
length: 14
V: TRBV4-3
size: .
J: TRBJ2-3

CDR3: CASTPLGREHLFF
DNA: TGTGCCAGTACCCCTCTGGGCAGGGAGCACCTGTTTTTT
D: .
length: 13
V: TRBV19
size: few
J: TRBJ1-4

CDR3: CASSLLSGAESPLHF
DNA: TGTGCCAGCAGTCTACTTTCGGGGGCAGAGTCACCCCTCCACTTT
D: .
length: 15
V: TRBV6-5
size: few
J: TRBJ1-6

CDR3: CASSHPGGQGRKFF
DNA: TGCGCCAGCAGCCACCCCGGCGGACAGGGAAGGAAGTTCTTC
D: TRBD1
length: 14
V: TRBV5-1
size: .
J: TRBJ2-1

CDR3: CASSRTVTGELFF
DNA: TGTGCCAGCTCGCGGACCGTAACCGGGGAGCTGTTTTTT
D: .
length: 13
V: TRBV6-5
size: .
J: TRBJ2-2

CDR3: CASSLVRLAETQYF
DNA: TGTGCCAGCAGCTTAGTCAGGCTAGCGGAGACCCAGTACTTC
D: .
length: 14
V: TRBV7-2
size: .
J: TRBJ2-5

CDR3: CASSLFSSGSGSNTQYF
DNA: TGCGCCAGCAGCTTGTTTTCTTCAGGCTCCGGCTCTAATACGCAGTATTTT
D: .
length: 17
V: TRBV5-1
size: .
J: TRBJ2-3

CDR3: CASSDQGRRNTEAFF
DNA: TGTGCCAGCAGCGACCAGGGGAGGAGGAACACTGAAGCTTTCTTT
D: .
length: 15
V: TRBV3-1
size: .
J: TRBJ1-1

CDR3: CASSGNSGANVLTF
DNA: TGCGCCAGCAGCGGAAACTCTGGGGCCAACGTCCTGACTTTC
D: .
length: 14
V: TRBV5-1
size: .
J: TRBJ2-6

CDR3: CASSSGPRGSGTKNIQYF
DNA: TGTGCCAGCAGCTCCGGGCCTCGGGGGTCCGGTACCAAAAACATTCAGTACTTC
D: .
length: 18
V: TRBV7-2
size: few
J: TRBJ2-4

CDR3: CAWGRGAGGLTDTQYF
DNA: TGTGCCTGGGGTCGAGGAGCGGGGGGGTTAACAGATACGCAGTATTTT
D: TRBD2
length: 16
V: TRBV30
size: .
J: TRBJ2-3

CDR3: CASLDRNNEKLFF
DNA: TGTGCCAGCTTGGACAGAAATAATGAAAAACTGTTTTTT
D: .
length: 13
V: TRBV28
size: .
J: TRBJ1-4

CDR3: CASRPGYQETQYF
DNA: TGCGCCAGCAGACCTGGCTACCAAGAGACCCAGTACTTC
D: .
length: 13
V: TRBV5-1
size: few
J: TRBJ2-5

CDR3: CASRERADTQYF
DNA: TGTGCCAGCAGAGAGAGGGCAGATACGCAGTATTTT
D: .
length: 12
V: TRBV2
size: many
J: TRBJ2-3

CDR3: CASSPSRAMNTEAFF
DNA: TGTGCCAGCAGTCCCTCCAGGGCCATGAACACTGAAGCTTTCTTT
D: .
length: 15
V: TRBV2
size: .
J: TRBJ1-1

CDR3: CASSLDLTGELFF
DNA: TGTGCCAGCAGCTTAGACCTCACCGGGGAGCTGTTTTTT
D: .
length: 13
V: TRBV7-2
size: .
J: TRBJ2-2

CDR3: CASSPDRKDTQYF
DNA: TGTGCCAGCAGCCCGGACAGAAAAGATACGCAGTATTTT
D: .
length: 13
V: TRBV12-3/TRBV12-4
size: few
J: TRBJ2-3

CDR3: CASSLRGGELFF
DNA: TGTGCCAGCAGTCTAAGAGGCGGGGAGCTGTTTTTT
D: .
length: 12
V: TRBV4-2
size: .
J: TRBJ2-2

CDR3: CASSQVNTEAFF
DNA: TGTGCCAGCAGCCAAGTGAACACTGAAGCTTTCTTT
D: .
length: 12
V: TRBV3-1
size: few
J: TRBJ1-1

CDR3: CATSDRRTGISGELFF
DNA: TGTGCCACCAGTGACCGGCGGACAGGGATATCCGGGGAGCTGTTTTTT
D: TRBD1
length: 16
V: TRBV24-1
size: .
J: TRBJ2-2

CDR3: CASSLRERTAGSPLHF
DNA: TGCGCCAGCAGCTTGCGGGAAAGGACAGCCGGTTCACCCCTCCACTTT
D: .
length: 16
V: TRBV5-1
size: .
J: TRBJ1-6

CDR3: CASSYTAWGEQYF
DNA: TGTGCCAGCAGTTATACCGCATGGGGGGAGCAGTACTTC
D: .
length: 13
V: TRBV6-5
size: .
J: TRBJ2-7

CDR3: CASSPQSGHDGYTF
DNA: TGTGCCAGCAGTCCCCAATCGGGGCACGATGGCTACACCTTC
D: .
length: 14
V: TRBV12-3/TRBV12-4
size: .
J: TRBJ1-2

CDR3: CASSLAGRMNTEAFF
DNA: TGCGCCAGCAGCTTGGCCGGACGGATGAACACTGAAGCTTTCTTT
D: .
length: 15
V: TRBV5-1
size: few
J: TRBJ1-1

CDR3: CSARDTNLGWGRYEQYF
DNA: TGCAGTGCTAGAGATACGAACTTAGGTTGGGGGCGATACGAGCAGTACTTC
D: .
length: 17
V: TRBV20-1
size: many
J: TRBJ2-7

CDR3: CASRPVLAGNYGYTF
DNA: TGCGCCAGCAGGCCGGTTTTGGCTGGAAACTATGGCTACACCTTC
D: .
length: 15
V: TRBV5-1
size: .
J: TRBJ1-2

CDR3: CAWSVHDTRDHVGGNTIYF
DNA: TGTGCCTGGAGTGTACATGACACCAGGGACCATGTGGGTGGAAACACCATATATTTT
D: .
length: 19
V: TRBV30
size: .
J: TRBJ1-3

CDR3: CASRATGEGYTF
DNA: TGTGCCAGCAGGGCCACAGGGGAGGGCTACACCTTC
D: TRBD1
length: 12
V: TRBV28
size: .
J: TRBJ1-2

CDR3: CAISGTGSLFF
DNA: TGTGCCATCAGCGGGACAGGGTCTCTGTTCTTT
D: TRBD1
length: 11
V: TRBV10-3
size: once
J: TRBJ1-1

CDR3: CASDPGQDADTQYF
DNA: TGCGCCAGTGACCCGGGACAAGACGCAGATACGCAGTATTTT
D: .
length: 14
V: TRBV5-1
size: many
J: TRBJ2-3

CDR3: CASSRNSGSADTQYF
DNA: TGTGCCAGCAGCCGAAATAGCGGGAGCGCAGATACGCAGTATTTT
D: TRBD2
length: 15
V: TRBV7-2
size: many
J: TRBJ2-3

CDR3: CASSATGASYNEQFF
DNA: TGTGCCAGCTCAGCGACAGGGGCCTCCTACAATGAGCAGTTCTTC
D: TRBD1
length: 15
V: TRBV18
size: .
J: TRBJ2-1

CDR3: CSAHPGQENEKLFF
DNA: TGCAGTGCGCACCCGGGACAGGAAAATGAAAAACTGTTTTTT
D: TRBD1
length: 14
V: TRBV20-1
size: .
J: TRBJ1-4

CDR3: CASSPQGDSNQPQHF
DNA: TGTGCCAGCAGCCCCCAGGGGGATAGCAATCAGCCCCAGCATTTT
D: TRBD1
length: 15
V: TRBV7-2
size: few
J: TRBJ1-5

CDR3: CASGSLVRETQYF
DNA: TGTGCCAGCGGATCCCTGGTTCGCGAGACCCAGTACTTC
D: .
length: 13
V: TRBV3-1
size: few
J: TRBJ2-5

CDR3: CASGPRLSNTGELFF
DNA: TGTGCCAGCGGTCCCAGGCTCAGTAACACCGGGGAGCTGTTTTTT
D: .
length: 15
V: TRBV6-2/TRBV6-3
size: .
J: TRBJ2-2

CDR3: CASSLTREGGDTQYF
DNA: TGTGCCAGCAGCTTGACCCGGGAGGGGGGAGATACGCAGTATTTT
D: TRBD2
length: 15
V: TRBV5-5
size: few
J: TRBJ2-3

CDR3: CASSFQQGGSYNEQFF
DNA: TGCGCCAGCAGCTTCCAACAGGGAGGCTCCTACAATGAGCAGTTCTTC
D: .
length: 16
V: TRBV5-1
size: many
J: TRBJ2-1

CDR3: CAISESPDSVAIYF
DNA: TGTGCCATCAGTGAGTCCCCTGATTCCGTGGCCATATATTTT
D: .
length: 14
V: TRBV10-3
size: .
J: TRBJ1-3

CDR3: CASSLGYTGELFF
DNA: TGTGCCAGCAGTTTGGGGTACACCGGGGAGCTGTTTTTT
D: .
length: 13
V: TRBV5-1
size: many
J: TRBJ2-2

CDR3: CASSTTVADTQYF
DNA: TGTGCCAGCAGTACAACAGTAGCAGATACGCAGTATTTT
D: .
length: 13
V: TRBV11-2
size: few
J: TRBJ2-3

CDR3: CASKGFYEQYF
DNA: TGTGCCAGCAAAGGGTTCTACGAGCAGTACTTC
D: .
length: 11
V: TRBV12-3/TRBV12-4
size: few
J: TRBJ2-7

CDR3: CASSPVRGYGYTF
DNA: TGTGCCAGCAGTCCTGTCAGGGGTTATGGCTACACCTTC
D: .
length: 13
V: TRBV12-3/TRBV12-4
size: .
J: TRBJ1-2

CDR3: CASSLEMTSSIQYF
DNA: TGCGCCAGCAGCTTGGAAATGACGTCCAGCATTCAGTACTTC
D: .
length: 14
V: TRBV5-1
size: many
J: TRBJ2-4

CDR3: CASSGSGGEAFF
DNA: TGTGCCAGCAGCGGGTCCGGTGGTGAAGCTTTCTTT
D: .
length: 12
V: TRBV11-3
size: .
J: TRBJ1-1

CDR3: CASSLEGRDTQYF
DNA: TGTGCCAGCAGCTTGGAGGGGAGAGATACGCAGTATTTT
D: .
length: 13
V: TRBV5-5
size: .
J: TRBJ2-3

CDR3: CSARDPAGAGDTQYF
DNA: TGCAGTGCTAGAGATCCTGCGGGGGCGGGAGATACGCAGTATTTT
D: .
length: 15
V: TRBV20-1
size: .
J: TRBJ2-3

CDR3: CASTPGGRQPQHF
DNA: TGTGCCAGCACCCCTGGGGGTCGGCAGCCCCAGCATTTT
D: .
length: 13
V: TRBV12-3/TRBV12-4
size: few
J: TRBJ1-5

CDR3: CASSRAPSGDIQYF
DNA: TGTGCCAGCAGCCGGGCCCCTAGCGGGGACATTCAGTACTTC
D: TRBD2
length: 14
V: TRBV7-2
size: many
J: TRBJ2-4

CDR3: CSARDSGETQYF
DNA: TGCAGTGCTAGAGATTCAGGAGAGACCCAGTACTTC
D: .
length: 12
V: TRBV20-1
size: few
J: TRBJ2-5

CDR3: CASSFSGALDIQYF
DNA: TGTGCCAGCAGCTTCTCAGGGGCGCTGGACATTCAGTACTTC
D: .
length: 14
V: TRBV7-3
size: few
J: TRBJ2-4

CDR3: CASSVGHTLGVNEQFF
DNA: TGTGCCAGCAGTGTCGGACACACCCTTGGGGTCAATGAGCAGTTCTTC
D: .
length: 16
V: TRBV6-4
size: .
J: TRBJ2-1

CDR3: CASSAFRTRRGEEQYF
DNA: TGTGCCAGCAGTGCTTTTCGTACACGCCGTGGGGAGGAGCAGTACTTC
D: .
length: 16
V: TRBV2
size: .
J: TRBJ2-7

CDR3: CASSSTGNAGDTQYF
DNA: TGTGCCAGCAGCTCTACAGGGAACGCGGGAGATACGCAGTATTTT
D: .
length: 15
V: TRBV5-5
size: .
J: TRBJ2-3

CDR3: CASSGETGYGYTF
DNA: TGTGCCAGCAGTGGGGAGACAGGGTATGGCTACACCTTC
D: TRBD1
length: 13
V: TRBV28
size: .
J: TRBJ1-2